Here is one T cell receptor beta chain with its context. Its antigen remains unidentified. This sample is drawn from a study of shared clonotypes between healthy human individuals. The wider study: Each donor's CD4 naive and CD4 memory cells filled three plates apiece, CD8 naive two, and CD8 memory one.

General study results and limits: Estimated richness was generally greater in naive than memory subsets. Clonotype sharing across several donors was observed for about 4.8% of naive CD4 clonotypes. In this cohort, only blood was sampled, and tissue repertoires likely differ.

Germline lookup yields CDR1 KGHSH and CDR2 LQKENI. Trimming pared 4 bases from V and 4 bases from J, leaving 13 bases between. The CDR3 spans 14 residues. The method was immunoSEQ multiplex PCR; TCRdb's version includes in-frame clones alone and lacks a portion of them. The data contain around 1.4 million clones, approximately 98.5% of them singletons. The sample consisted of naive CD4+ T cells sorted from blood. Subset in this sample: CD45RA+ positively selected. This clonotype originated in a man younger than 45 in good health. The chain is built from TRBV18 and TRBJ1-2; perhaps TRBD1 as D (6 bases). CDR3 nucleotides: TGTGCCAGCTCACTACCGCAGGGGACCTATGGCTACACCTTC. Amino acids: CASSLPQGTYGYTF.